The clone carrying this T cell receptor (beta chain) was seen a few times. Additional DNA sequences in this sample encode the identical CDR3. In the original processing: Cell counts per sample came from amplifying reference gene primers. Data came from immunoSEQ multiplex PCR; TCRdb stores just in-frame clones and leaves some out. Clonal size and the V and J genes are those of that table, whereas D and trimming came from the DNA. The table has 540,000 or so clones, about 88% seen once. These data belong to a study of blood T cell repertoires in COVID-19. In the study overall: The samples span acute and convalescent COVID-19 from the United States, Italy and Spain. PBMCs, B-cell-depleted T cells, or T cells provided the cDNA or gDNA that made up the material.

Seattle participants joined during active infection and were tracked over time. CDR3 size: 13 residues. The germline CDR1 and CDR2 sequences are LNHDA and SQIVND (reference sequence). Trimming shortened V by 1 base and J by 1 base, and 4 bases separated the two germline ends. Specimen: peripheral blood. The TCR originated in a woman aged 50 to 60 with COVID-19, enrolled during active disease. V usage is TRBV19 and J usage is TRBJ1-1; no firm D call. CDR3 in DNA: TGTGCCAGTAGTATAGGAGGGAACACTGAAGCTTTCTTT. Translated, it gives CASSIGGNTEAFF.